These T cell receptor beta chains were read from a single sample in a study of a mutant IDH1 vaccine in newly diagnosed glioma. The repertoire was sequenced with immunoSEQ multiplex PCR; TCRdb's copy has only in-frame clones and lacks some. The sample has 90,000 to 95,000 clones; 80% to 90% are singletons. Sequences were derived from PBMCs, sampled from a glioma patient treated with radiotherapy, temozolomide or both. The receptors were sampled from a woman aged 45 to 65 with glioma. CDR3s include the opening cysteine and the closing phenylalanine or tryptophan.

J: TRBJ1-2; V: TRBV5-5; length: 16; CDR3: CASSLGGREVLYGYTF
J: TRBJ2-7; V: TRBV28; length: 13; CDR3: CASSLYSSYEQYF
J: TRBJ2-5; V: TRBV9; length: 15; CDR3: CASSVAVGGKETQYF
J: TRBJ2-1; V: TRBV29-1; length: 12; CDR3: CSVEERRGEQFF
J: TRBJ2-3; V: TRBV5-1; length: 14; CDR3: CASSGTGTADTQYF
J: TRBJ2-3; V: TRBV4-1; length: 15; CDR3: CASSTSGGAADTQYF
J: TRBJ1-3; V: TRBV7-2; length: 19; CDR3: CASSYRGGLGPNSGNTIYF
J: TRBJ1-1; V: TRBV25-1; length: 14; CDR3: CASSGSPTNTEAFF
J: TRBJ2-7; V: TRBV27; length: 12; CDR3: CASSLFDRDLTF
J: TRBJ2-1; V: TRBV6-4; length: 13; CDR3: CASSDSGAGEQFF
J: TRBJ1-5; V: TRBV6-5; length: 13; CDR3: CASRRDGNQPQHF
J: TRBJ1-5; V: TRBV18; length: 15; CDR3: CASSTTGDSNQPQHF
J: TRBJ2-5; V: TRBV27; length: 14; CDR3: CASRLRGAVKTQYF
J: TRBJ1-2; V: TRBV5-1; length: 15; CDR3: CASSLEGLANYGYTF
J: TRBJ1-2; V: TRBV19; length: 13; CDR3: CASSSPLWGGYTF
J: TRBJ1-2; V: TRBV7-2; length: 13; CDR3: CASSRDSLYGYTF
J: TRBJ1-5; V: TRBV15; length: 12; CDR3: CATSRDDQPQHF
J: TRBJ1-2; V: TRBV7-9; length: 13; CDR3: CASSLGSDYGYTF
J: TRBJ2-7; V: TRBV2; length: 12; CDR3: CASSERRYEQYF
J: TRBJ1-6; V: TRBV7-6; length: 14; CDR3: CASSFERANSPLHF
J: TRBJ2-7; V: TRBV5-1; length: 15; CDR3: CASSYLGPFRDEQYF
J: TRBJ2-7; V: TRBV19; length: 14; CDR3: CASSLGLLVYEQYF
J: TRBJ1-1; V: TRBV9; length: 16; CDR3: CASSVVPPQGGTEAFF
J: TRBJ2-5; V: TRBV6-1; length: 15; CDR3: CASSEGWGSAETQYF
J: TRBJ1-2; V: TRBV7-8; length: 16; CDR3: CASSLARDGGPQGYTF
J: TRBJ1-1; V: TRBV10-1; length: 14; CDR3: CASSARLDAPEAFF
J: TRBJ1-1; V: TRBV5-5; length: 14; CDR3: CASSLGPWGTEAFF
J: TRBJ1-5; V: TRBV5-8; length: 10; CDR3: CASSLFPQHF
J: TRBJ1-4; V: TRBV19; length: 14; CDR3: CASRETGVNEKLFF
J: TRBJ1-2; V: TRBV7-8; length: 14; CDR3: CASSLALLGYGYTF
J: TRBJ2-4; V: TRBV6-5; length: 15; CDR3: CASSKGGLAKNIQYF
J: TRBJ2-6; V: TRBV28; length: 14; CDR3: CASRYRSGANVLTF
J: TRBJ1-4; V: TRBV4-1; length: 16; CDR3: CASSQVRGGGNEKLFF
J: TRBJ2-7; V: TRBV27; length: 13; CDR3: CASKRGSTYEQYF
J: TRBJ1-4; V: TRBV18; length: 13; CDR3: CASSPGLNEKLFF
J: TRBJ1-1; V: TRBV7-9; length: 16; CDR3: CASSPWTPPGVPEAFF
J: TRBJ1-6; V: TRBV5-8; length: 17; CDR3: CASIQRAGGSYNSPLHF
J: TRBJ2-3; V: TRBV7-9; length: 16; CDR3: CASSLLLAGGTRPQYF
J: TRBJ2-2; V: TRBV9; length: 14; CDR3: CASSTRPFLGELFF
J: TRBJ1-1; V: TRBV10-2; length: 14; CDR3: CASQLQGMNTEAFF
J: TRBJ2-1; V: TRBV7-9; length: 12; CDR3: CASSWDSNEQFF